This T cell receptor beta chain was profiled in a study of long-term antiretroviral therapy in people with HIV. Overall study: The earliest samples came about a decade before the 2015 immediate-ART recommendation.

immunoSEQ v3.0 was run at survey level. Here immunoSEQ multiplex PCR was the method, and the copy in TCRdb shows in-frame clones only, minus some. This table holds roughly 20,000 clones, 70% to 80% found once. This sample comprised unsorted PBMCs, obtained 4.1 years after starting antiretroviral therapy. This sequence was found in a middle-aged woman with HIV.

The CDR3: CASSLQGVHEQYF. The CDR3 DNA is TGTGCCAGCAGTTTACAGGGAGTCCACGAGCAGTACTTC. This chain uses TRBV27 with TRBJ2-7, with D perhaps being TRBD1 or TRBD2 (5 bases each). Germline V gene data show CDR1 as MNHEY and CDR2 as SMNVEV (reference sequence). This CDR3 has 13 amino acids. The V gene lost 2 bases and the J gene lost 5 bases, with 10 bases spanning the gap.